Below, 25 T cell receptor beta chains from the same sample are listed, as sequenced in a study of T cell changes during pregnancy in multiple sclerosis. The assay was immunoSEQ multiplex PCR, and TCRdb's table has in-frame clones only and misses some. The table has approximately 66,000 clones, approximately 92% seen once. This sample comprised peripheral blood, obtained in the third trimester of pregnancy. The receptors shown here come from a female donor in good health, enrolled as a control in a pregnancy study.

This chain connects TRBV2 to TRBJ1-2; D is uncertain. The germline V and J ends were trimmed by 7 bases and 4 bases, with 13 bases remaining between them. The CDR3 spans 13 residues. CDR1 is SNHLY, CDR2 FYNNEI, per germline. In DNA, the CDR3 is TGTGCCAGCACCGCGCAAAGCCCCTATGGCTACACCTTC. It translates to CASTAQSPYGYTF.

This rearrangement joins TRBV5-8 to TRBJ2-1; 7 bases agree with TRBD2. Germline CDR1 is SGHTS and CDR2 is YDEGEE. The CDR3 is 15 amino acids. V lost 0 bases, J lost 3 bases, and 3 bases stayed unmatched. The CDR3 sequence is CASSLAGGGYNEQFF. In nucleotides, the CDR3 is TGTGCCAGCAGCTTGGCTGGGGGGGGCTACAATGAGCAGTTCTTC.

The CDR3 reads CASSLVVPPGQNTEAFF. CDR3 nucleotide sequence: TGCGCCAGCAGCTTGGTGGTGCCCCCGGGACAGAACACTGAAGCTTTCTTT. The chain employs TRBV5-1 and TRBJ1-1; D possibly corresponds to TRBD1 (6 bases). The CDR3 length is 17 residues. Trimming removed 0 bases from V and 1 base from J, with 16 bases in between. The V gene's germline CDR1 is SGHRS and CDR2 YFSETQ.

The rearrangement links TRBV5-1 to TRBJ2-2; the match to TRBD2 covers 7 bases. J was trimmed by 5 bases and V by 4 bases; bases with no gene match: 8. The CDR3 contains 15 residues. Germline V gene sequence: CDR1 SGHRS, CDR2 YFSETQ. The CDR3 reads CASSLQWGGTGELFF. The CDR3 nucleotides are TGCGCCAGCAGCCTCCAATGGGGGGGAACCGGGGAGCTGTTTTTT.

The chain uses TRBV18 and TRBJ1-2, with D hard to call. CDR1 KGHSH and CDR2 LQKENI come from the germline V gene. The CDR3 covers 15 residues. The V gene lost 2 bases and the J gene lost 4 bases, with 14 bases spanning the gap. In DNA, the CDR3 is TGTGCCAGCTCACCAGTACAGACCCCGCGCTATGGCTACACCTTC. Protein sequence: CASSPVQTPRYGYTF. The full variable domain, with the rest looked up from reference TRBV18 and TRBJ1-2, is NAGVMQNPRHLVRRRGQEARLRCSPMKGHSHVYWYRQLPEEGLKFMVYLQKENIIDESGMPKERFSAEFPKEGPSILRIQQVVRGDSAAYFCASSPVQTPRYGYTFGSGTRLTVV.

The gene calls are TRBV9 and TRBJ2-7; tentative D call: TRBD1 (6 bases). CDR1 is SGDLS and CDR2 is YYNGEE in the germline V gene. Trimming took off 1 base at V and 0 bases at J, with 8 bases between the two ends. The CDR3 covers 14 residues. This CDR3 is CASSVRDNSYEQYF. CDR3 nucleotides: TGTGCCAGCAGCGTACGGGACAACTCCTACGAGCAGTACTTC.

This clone was observed a single time. The chain carries TRBV2 and TRBJ1-5; TRBD1 matches 11 bases. The germline gives CDR1 SNHLY, CDR2 FYNNEI. V was pared by 4 bases and J by 7 bases, with 3 bases of the junction left unmatched. This CDR3 spans 14 amino acids. CDR3 loop: CASSGTGGGQPQHF. The CDR3 DNA reads as TGTGCCAGCAGTGGGACAGGGGGCGGACAGCCCCAGCATTTT.

The chain carries TRBV2 and TRBJ2-7; 9 bases are a match to TRBD2. Germline CDR1 reads SNHLY; CDR2 reads FYNNEI. The CDR3 has 16 residues. V gave up 7 bases and J gave up 7 bases; unmatched junction bases: 17. The CDR3 bases are TGTGCCAGCACCAGGAAGGTAGGCCTAGCGGGGAGTGAGCAGTACTTC. Its translation: CASTRKVGLAGSEQYF. Supplemented by reference TRBV2 and TRBJ2-7, the full variable domain reads EPEVTQTPSHQVTQMGQEVILRCVPISNHLYFYWYRQILGQKVEFLVSFYNNEISEKSEIFDDQFSVERPDGSNFTLKIRSTKLEDSAMYFCASTRKVGLAGSEQYFGPGTRLTVT.

This clone appeared once. The rearrangement links TRBV5-1 to TRBJ1-5, with D unclear. Trimming shortened V by 2 bases and J by 7 bases, and 13 bases separated the two germline ends. The germline V gene encodes CDR1 SGHRS and CDR2 YFSETQ. The CDR3 is 14 amino acids. The CDR3 DNA is TGCGCCAGCAGCTTCGACGCTGGGCAGCAGCCCCAGCATTTT. Residues: CASSFDAGQQPQHF.

The chain combines TRBV6-5 with TRBJ1-6; 8 nucleotides line up with TRBD1. Trimming took 5 bases from V and 9 from J; bases not matched to a gene: 9. Germline values: CDR1 MNHEY, CDR2 SVGAGI. There are 15 residues in the CDR3. CDR3 sequence reads: CASSRKTGEGSPLHF. The CDR3 DNA follows: TGTGCCAGCAGTCGCAAGACAGGGGAGGGTTCACCCCTCCACTTT.

J is TRBJ2-3 and V is TRBV27; weak D call: TRBD1 (6 bases). The CDR3 sequence is 14 residues long. In germline, CDR1 is MNHEY, CDR2 SMNVEV (reference sequence). Trimming took 5 bases from V and 5 from J, leaving 14 bases between them. CDR3 loop: CASSKRTGKDTQYF. The CDR3 DNA reads TGTGCCAGCAGTAAAAGAACAGGGAAAGATACGCAGTATTTT.

This clone was observed once. The J gene is TRBJ1-1, the V gene TRBV6-6; the D is unclear. Germline CDR1 MNHNY, CDR2 SVGAGI (reference sequence). Trimming stripped 8 bases from V and 8 bases from J, with 6 bases between. This CDR3 is built from 9 residues. The CDR3 DNA follows: TGTGCCAGCGGGCTGGAAGCTTTCTTT. Translation gives CASGLEAFF.

The chain is built from TRBV4-3 and TRBJ2-2; D uncertain. The CDR3 loop spans 16 amino acids. V was cut by 8 bases and J by 0 bases, with 16 bases left in between. The germline V gene has CDR1 LGHNA and CDR2 YSLEER. Here the CDR3 reads CASRQEAPPNTGELFF. In nucleotides, the CDR3 is TGCGCCAGCCGTCAGGAAGCCCCTCCGAACACCGGGGAGCTGTTTTTT.

V usage is TRBV4-3 and J usage is TRBJ1-6; 10 bases align to TRBD1. Germline loops: CDR1 LGHNA, CDR2 YSLEER. Trimming at V came to 3 bases and at J to 7 bases, leaving 6 bases not matched to a gene. The CDR3 runs 16 residues. In nucleotides, the CDR3 is TGCGCCAGCAGCCATCACCGGGACAGGGGAAATTCACCCCTCCACTTT. Translation gives CASSHHRDRGNSPLHF.

The chain carries TRBV28 and TRBJ1-2; 10 nucleotides agree with TRBD1. The CDR3 covers 14 residues. Germline loops: CDR1 MDHEN, CDR2 SYDVKM. Trimming at V came to 7 bases and at J to 4 bases, leaving 6 bases not matched to a gene. The CDR3: CASTTTGGVYGYTF. In DNA, the CDR3 is TGTGCCAGCACCACGACAGGGGGCGTCTATGGCTACACCTTC.

A single count supports this clone. This chain links TRBV7-2 with TRBJ2-5, with D uncertain. Germline lookup yields CDR1 SGHTA and CDR2 FQGNSA. Trimming removed 8 bases from V and 3 bases from J, with 4 bases in between. This CDR3 is built from 10 residues. CDR3 amino acids: CASGEETQYF. The CDR3 region has the DNA TGTGCCAGCGGAGAAGAGACCCAGTACTTC. Looking up the rest from reference TRBV7-2 and TRBJ2-5 gives the full variable domain: GAGVSQSPSNKVTEKGKDVELRCDPISGHTALYWYRQSLGQGLEFLIYFQGNSAPDKSGLPSDRFSAERTGGSVSTLTIQRTQQEDSAVYLCASGEETQYFGPGTRLLVL.

The table lists this clone with a count of one. The chain employs TRBV6-4 and TRBJ2-5; TRBD1 might be the D (6 bases). Germline assignment: CDR1 MRHNA and CDR2 SNTAGT. V was trimmed by 4 bases and J by 2 bases, leaving 14 bases between them. This CDR3 has 15 amino acids. This CDR3 reads CASSVDRLDQETQYF. Written as DNA, the CDR3 is TGTGCCAGCAGTGTCGACAGGTTGGATCAAGAGACCCAGTACTTC.

The chain carries TRBV28 and TRBJ2-5; 12 bases line up with TRBD2. This CDR3 region has 16 residues. Trimming took 6 bases from V and 5 from J; bases not matched to a gene: 10. Germline values: CDR1 MDHEN, CDR2 SYDVKM. The CDR3 spells CASSSILAGGLETQYF. For the CDR3, the DNA is TGTGCCAGCAGCTCCATTCTAGCGGGAGGGCTGGAGACCCAGTACTTC.

This clone appeared once. The chain joins TRBV5-6 to TRBJ1-2, with TRBD1 as a possible D gene (6 bases). Per germline, CDR1 SGHDT and CDR2 YYEEEE. V was clipped by 1 base and J by 8 bases, with 24 bases between them. CDR3 length equals 17 residues. CDR3 DNA sequence: TGTGCCAGCAGCTTGCGTCTTACGGGGGGCGCGACGAGGGGCTACACCTTC. Translated, it gives CASSLRLTGGATRGYTF.

This chain connects TRBV19 to TRBJ1-5, with TRBD1 identical over 8 bases. Trimming took 1 base from V and 4 from J; bases not matched to a gene: 3. Germline lookup yields CDR1 LNHDA and CDR2 SQIVND (reference sequence). CDR3 size: 15 residues. CDR3 DNA sequence: TGTGCCAGTAGTATAGGCGGACAGGGTAATCAGCCCCAGCATTTT. Translating it yields CASSIGGQGNQPQHF.

The chain has TRBV18 and TRBJ2-5; tentative D call: TRBD1 (6 bases). In germline, CDR1 is KGHSH, CDR2 LQKENI. Trimming removed 6 bases from V and 3 bases from J, with 11 bases in between. The CDR3 is 13 amino acids. CDR3 sequence (DNA): TGTGCCAGCTCCCCCAGGGGTAAAGAGACCCAGTACTTC. This codes for CASSPRGKETQYF. The full variable domain, rest sourced from reference TRBV18 and TRBJ2-5, is NAGVMQNPRHLVRRRGQEARLRCSPMKGHSHVYWYRQLPEEGLKFMVYLQKENIIDESGMPKERFSAEFPKEGPSILRIQQVVRGDSAAYFCASSPRGKETQYFGPGTRLLVL.

The CDR3 spells CASSSPSGGAETQYF. The CDR3 DNA is TGTGCCAGTAGTTCCCCTAGCGGGGGAGCAGAGACCCAGTACTTC. This sequence joins TRBV19 and TRBJ2-5; TRBD2 aligns across 10 bases. This CDR3 comprises 15 residues. The V gene's germline CDR1 is LNHDA and CDR2 SQIVND (reference sequence). V shed 5 bases and J 4 bases; nucleotides not matched to a gene: 7. The full variable domain, its missing parts supplied by reference TRBV19 and TRBJ2-5, is DGGITQSPKYLFRKEGQNVTLSCEQNLNHDAMYWYRQDPGQGLRLIYYSQIVNDFQKGDIAEGYSVSREKKESFPLTVTSAQKNPTAFYLCASSSPSGGAETQYFGPGTRLLVL.

V usage is TRBV28 and J usage is TRBJ2-5, with D perhaps matching TRBD2 (5 bases). There are 13 residues in the CDR3. Between the trimmed V and J ends, which lost 6 bases and 2 bases, there was a span of 10 bases. Germline loops: CDR1 MDHEN, CDR2 SYDVKM. DNA for the CDR3: TGTGCCAGCAGGGTGAGGGCTCAAGAGACCCAGTACTTC. Amino acids: CASRVRAQETQYF.

The V gene is TRBV7-2, the J gene TRBJ2-7; 11 positions agree with TRBD2. The CDR3 is 16 amino acids. The ends lost 3 bases at V and 1 base at J; junction bases unmatched: 5. Germline CDR1 and CDR2: SGHTA and FQGNSA. Here the CDR3 DNA reads TGTGCCAGCAGCTTTCTAGCGGGAGGTAGTTCCTACGAGCAGTACTTC. Its translation is CASSFLAGGSSYEQYF.

V and J are TRBV7-2 and TRBJ2-5; D not resolved. In germline, CDR1 is SGHTA, CDR2 FQGNSA. Trimming removed 1 base from V and 2 bases from J, with 11 bases in between. The CDR3 extends over 15 amino acids. CDR3 protein: CASSLGWAVQETQYF. The CDR3 DNA sequence: TGTGCCAGCAGCTTAGGTTGGGCAGTTCAAGAGACCCAGTACTTC. Using reference TRBV7-2 and TRBJ2-5 for the parts outside the CDR3, the full variable domain is GAGVSQSPSNKVTEKGKDVELRCDPISGHTALYWYRQSLGQGLEFLIYFQGNSAPDKSGLPSDRFSAERTGGSVSTLTIQRTQQEDSAVYLCASSLGWAVQETQYFGPGTRLLVL.